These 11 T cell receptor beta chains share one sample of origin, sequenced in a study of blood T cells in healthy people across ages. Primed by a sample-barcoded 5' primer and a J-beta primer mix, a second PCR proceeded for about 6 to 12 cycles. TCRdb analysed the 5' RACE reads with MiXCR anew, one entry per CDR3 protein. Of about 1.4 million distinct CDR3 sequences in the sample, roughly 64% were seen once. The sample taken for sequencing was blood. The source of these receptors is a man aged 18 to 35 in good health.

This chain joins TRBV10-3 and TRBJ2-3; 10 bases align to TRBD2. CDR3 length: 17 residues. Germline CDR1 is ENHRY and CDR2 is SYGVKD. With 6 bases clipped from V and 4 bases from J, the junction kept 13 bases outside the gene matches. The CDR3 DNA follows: TGTGCCATCAGACCGATGTTTCTAGCGGGGGTTTCAGATACGCAGTATTTT. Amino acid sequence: CAIRPMFLAGVSDTQYF.

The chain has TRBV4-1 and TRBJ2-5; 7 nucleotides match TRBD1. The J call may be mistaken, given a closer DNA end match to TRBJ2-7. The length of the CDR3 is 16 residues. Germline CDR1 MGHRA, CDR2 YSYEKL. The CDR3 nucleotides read TGCGCCAGCAGCCAAGAAAAAGACAGGGTATTTGACGAGCAGTACTTC. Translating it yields CASSQEKDRVFDEQYF.

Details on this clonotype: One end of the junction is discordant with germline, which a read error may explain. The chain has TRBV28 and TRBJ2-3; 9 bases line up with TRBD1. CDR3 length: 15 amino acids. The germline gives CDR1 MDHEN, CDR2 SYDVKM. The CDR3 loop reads CASSRDRGYTDAQYF. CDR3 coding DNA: TGTGCCAGCAGTCGTGACAGGGGGTACACAGATGCGCAGTATTTT.

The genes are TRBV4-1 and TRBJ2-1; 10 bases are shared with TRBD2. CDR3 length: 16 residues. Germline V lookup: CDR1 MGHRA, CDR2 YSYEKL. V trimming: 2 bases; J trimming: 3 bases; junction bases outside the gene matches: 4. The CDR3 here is CASSQPGLAVYNEQFF. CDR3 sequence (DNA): TGCGCCAGCAGCCAACCAGGACTAGCGGTCTACAATGAGCAGTTCTTC.

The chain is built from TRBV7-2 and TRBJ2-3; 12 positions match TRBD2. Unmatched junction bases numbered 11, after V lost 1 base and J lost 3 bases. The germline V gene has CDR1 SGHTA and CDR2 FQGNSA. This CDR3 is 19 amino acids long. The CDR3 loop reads CASSLVPPPTSGRTDTQYF. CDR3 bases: TGTGCCAGCAGCTTAGTCCCCCCCCCAACTAGCGGGAGGACAGATACGCAGTATTTT.

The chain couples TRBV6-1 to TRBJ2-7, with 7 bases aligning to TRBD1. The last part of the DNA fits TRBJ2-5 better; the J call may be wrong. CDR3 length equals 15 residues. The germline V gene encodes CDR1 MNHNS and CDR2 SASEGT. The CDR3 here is CASRLTGAAGETQYF. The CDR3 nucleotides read TGTGCCAGCAGACTTACAGGGGCAGCCGGGGAGACCCAGTACTTC.

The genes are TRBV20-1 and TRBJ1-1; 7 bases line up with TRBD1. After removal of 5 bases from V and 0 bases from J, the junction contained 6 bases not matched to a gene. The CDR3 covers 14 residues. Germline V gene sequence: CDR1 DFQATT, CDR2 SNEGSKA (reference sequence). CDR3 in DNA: TGCAGTGCTCCGGGACAGAGCATGAACACTGAAGCTTTCTTT. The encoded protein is CSAPGQSMNTEAFF.

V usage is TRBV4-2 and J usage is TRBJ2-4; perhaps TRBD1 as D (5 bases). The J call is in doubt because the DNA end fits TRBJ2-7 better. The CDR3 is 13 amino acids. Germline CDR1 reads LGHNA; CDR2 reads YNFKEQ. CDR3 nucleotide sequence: TGTGCCAGCAGCCAGAACGACAGCTACGAGCAGTACTTC. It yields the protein CASSQNDSYEQYF.

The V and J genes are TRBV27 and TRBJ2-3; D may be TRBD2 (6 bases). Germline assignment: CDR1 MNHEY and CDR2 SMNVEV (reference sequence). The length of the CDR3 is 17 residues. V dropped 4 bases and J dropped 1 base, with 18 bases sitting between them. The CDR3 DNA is TGTGCCAGCAGTTCCCGCGAGGTCGGGGGAGGCACAGATACGCAGTATTTT. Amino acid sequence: CASSSREVGGGTDTQYF.

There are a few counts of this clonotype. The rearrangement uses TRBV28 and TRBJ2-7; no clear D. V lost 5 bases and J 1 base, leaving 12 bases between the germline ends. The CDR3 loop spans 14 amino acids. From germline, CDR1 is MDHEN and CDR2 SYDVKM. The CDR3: CASSTPDESYEQYF. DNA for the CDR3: TGTGCCAGCAGTACACCGGACGAATCCTACGAGCAGTACTTC.

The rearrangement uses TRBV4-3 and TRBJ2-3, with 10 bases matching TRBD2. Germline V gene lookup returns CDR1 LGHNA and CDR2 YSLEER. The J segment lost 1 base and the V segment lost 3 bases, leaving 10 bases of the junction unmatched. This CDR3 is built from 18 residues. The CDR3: CASSQRLLAGLGTDTQYF. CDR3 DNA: TGCGCCAGCAGCCAGCGTTTACTAGCGGGGCTCGGCACAGATACGCAGTATTTT.